Following are 29 T cell receptor beta chains from one sample sequenced in a study of neurological immune-mediated disorders. TCRdb passed the 5' RACE reads through MiXCR, listing each CDR3 protein once. Of tens of thousands of distinct CDR3 sequences in the sample, around 3.9% were seen once. Sequencing input: PBMCs. These TCRs come from a man younger than 45 with multiple sclerosis.

This clonotype was seen at least ten times. V usage is TRBV3-1 and J usage is TRBJ2-1; TRBD2 is a possible D gene (5 bases). V gave up 2 bases and J gave up 4 bases, with 9 bases separating them. The CDR3 length is 14 residues. From germline, CDR1 is LGHDT and CDR2 YNNKEL (reference sequence). The CDR3 coding sequence is TGTGCCAGCAGCCAATTGACTACTTACAATGAGCAGTTCTTC. Its protein product is CASSQLTTYNEQFF.

This clonotype was counted many times. The chain combines TRBV29-1 with TRBJ2-7; 7 nucleotides match TRBD1. V lost 6 bases, J lost 1 base, and 18 bases stayed unmatched. CDR1 and CDR2 from the germline V gene are SQVTM and ANQGSEA. The CDR3 is 17 amino acids. The CDR3 loop reads CSVDLLNGTAPSYEQYF. Written as DNA, the CDR3 is TGCAGCGTGGACCTCCTAAACGGGACAGCTCCTTCCTACGAGCAGTACTTC.

In its sample, this clonotype was seen many times. The V and J genes are TRBV7-8 and TRBJ2-7, with TRBD1 identical over 9 bases. The CDR3 has 14 amino acids. Germline V gene sequence: CDR1 SGHVS, CDR2 FQNEAQ. Germline trimming cut 0 bases from V and 9 bases from J; bases unmatched to any gene: 6. CDR3 amino acids: CASSLAWDRAVQYF. The CDR3, as DNA: TGTGCCAGCAGCTTAGCTTGGGACAGGGCGGTGCAGTACTTC.

Many counts were recorded for this clonotype. The chain couples TRBV20-1 to TRBJ1-2; D may be TRBD1 (5 bases). The germline gives CDR1 DFQATT, CDR2 SNEGSKA (reference sequence). V gave up 0 bases and J gave up 2 bases, with 16 bases separating them. This CDR3 is 16 amino acids long. For the CDR3, the DNA is TGCAGTGCTAGAGATCGCGGCCGTTGGGGGAACTATGGCTACACCTTC. The encoded protein is CSARDRGRWGNYGYTF.

At least ten counts were recorded for this clonotype. This chain links TRBV5-1 with TRBJ1-1; TRBD1 matches 8 bases. Germline V gene sequence: CDR1 SGHRS, CDR2 YFSETQ. The CDR3 has 13 amino acids. The V and J ends lost 1 base and 14 bases, in that order; junction bases with no gene match: 10. CDR3 residues: CASSLPPGQELFF. The CDR3 nucleotides are TGCGCCAGCAGCTTGCCCCCGGGACAGGAGTTGTTCTTT.

This clonotype was detected many times. This chain uses TRBV4-1 with TRBJ1-1; D is undetermined. Trimming left V 0 bases short and J 1 base short, with 6 bases between. This CDR3 has 14 residues. The V gene's germline CDR1 is MGHRA and CDR2 YSYEKL. CDR3 residues: CASSQEQGNTEAFF. DNA of the CDR3: TGCGCCAGCAGCCAAGAGCAAGGGAACACTGAAGCTTTCTTT.

About this clonotype: As the CDR3 is not closed by the conserved phenylalanine or tryptophan, this likely results from a read error. The chain uses TRBV6-6 and TRBJ1-1, with TRBD1 identical over 8 bases. V trimming: 8 bases; J trimming: 6 bases; junction bases outside the gene matches: 11. Germline values: CDR1 MNHNY, CDR2 SVGAGI (reference sequence). The CDR3 extends over 14 amino acids. The CDR3 sequence is CASLPQGEVAEAFN. In DNA, the CDR3 is TGTGCCAGCCTACCACAGGGGGAGGTGGCTGAAGCTTTCAAT.

This clonotype was seen at least ten times. The V and J genes are TRBV5-1 and TRBJ2-1; possibly TRBD2 for D (6 bases). The germline CDR1 and CDR2 sequences are SGHRS and YFSETQ. This CDR3 has 15 residues. Trimming took off 0 bases at V and 5 bases at J, with 12 bases between the two ends. The CDR3: CASSLGRGKDNEQFF. In nucleotides, the CDR3 is TGCGCCAGCAGCTTGGGGCGCGGGAAAGACAATGAGCAGTTCTTC.

This clonotype was observed many times. The chain's CDR3 is CASSLDGGPGYNEQFF. CDR3 DNA: TGCGCCAGCAGCTTGGACGGGGGGCCGGGGTACAATGAGCAGTTCTTC. The chain combines TRBV5-1 with TRBJ2-1, with a weak D call TRBD2 (7 bases). Germline values: CDR1 SGHRS, CDR2 YFSETQ. The CDR3 loop spans 16 amino acids. The V end lost 0 bases, the J end lost 4 bases, and 14 bases lay between the germline ends.

The table lists this clonotype with many counts. The V and J genes are TRBV7-9 and TRBJ2-7, with TRBD2 matching 11 bases. Germline trimming cut 4 bases from V and 5 bases from J; bases unmatched to any gene: 4. The CDR3 consists of 14 residues. Germline assignment: CDR1 SEHNR and CDR2 FQNEAQ (reference sequence). The CDR3 region is CASSSTSGTHEQYF. CDR3 in DNA: TGTGCCAGCAGCTCGACTAGCGGGACCCACGAGCAGTACTTC.

This clonotype has a count of ten or more. This chain uses TRBV7-2 with TRBJ2-7; 9 positions agree with TRBD2. The germline gives CDR1 SGHTA, CDR2 FQGNSA. V lost 3 bases to trimming and J lost 2 bases; unmatched junction nucleotides: 14. There are 18 residues in the CDR3. CDR3 sequence (DNA): TGTGCCAGCAGCTTCGGGGTGGGTGGCGGGGGGGCCACCTACGAGCAGTACTTC. This sequence encodes CASSFGVGGGGATYEQYF. The full variable domain, rest sourced from reference TRBV7-2 and TRBJ2-7, is GAGVSQSPSNKVTEKGKDVELRCDPISGHTALYWYRQSLGQGLEFLIYFQGNSAPDKSGLPSDRFSAERTGGSVSTLTIQRTQQEDSAVYLCASSFGVGGGGATYEQYFGPGTRLTVT.

The sample holds many counts of this clonotype. The chain joins TRBV27 to TRBJ1-5; D is unresolved. Trimming shortened V by 0 bases and J by 3 bases, and 9 bases separated the two germline ends. The CDR3 loop spans 15 amino acids. The germline CDR1 and CDR2 sequences are MNHEY and SMNVEV (reference sequence). The CDR3 is CASSLSNTANQPQHF. For the CDR3, the DNA is TGTGCCAGCAGTTTATCCAACACCGCCAATCAGCCCCAGCATTTT.

This clonotype was recorded many times. This chain connects TRBV5-1 to TRBJ2-7, with 10 bases lining up with TRBD1. The V segment lost 3 bases and the J segment 2 bases; nucleotides outside the gene matches: 8. This CDR3 has 16 amino acids. Per germline, CDR1 SGHRS and CDR2 YFSETQ. The CDR3 DNA follows: TGCGCCAGCAGCTCAGCTTCCGGGACAGGGGCCTACGAGCAGTACTTC. Its protein product is CASSSASGTGAYEQYF.

This clonotype was seen ten or more times. The CDR3 sequence is CASSSISTDTQYF. The CDR3 DNA reads as TGTGCCAGCAGCTCGATCAGCACAGATACGCAGTATTTT. The V and J genes are TRBV7-8 and TRBJ2-3; unclear D gene. Trimming stripped 4 bases from V and 0 bases from J, with 5 bases between. The CDR3 contains 13 residues. Per germline, CDR1 SGHVS and CDR2 FQNEAQ.

There are many counts of this clonotype. This chain uses TRBV6-6 with TRBJ1-1, with 7 nucleotides matching TRBD1. The CDR3 loop spans 13 amino acids. Germline V gives CDR1 MNHNY, CDR2 SVGAGI (reference sequence). V was clipped by 6 bases and J by 4 bases; unmatched bases: 5. CDR3 protein: CASSRDRATEAFF. For the CDR3, the DNA is TGTGCCAGCAGCCGAGACAGGGCCACTGAAGCTTTCTTT.

This clonotype was detected many times. CDR3 sequence: CASSPTNEQFF. The CDR3 DNA sequence: TGTGCCAGCAGCCCTACCAACGAGCAGTTCTTC. V is TRBV12-3 or TRBV12-4 and J is TRBJ2-1; no firm D call. Trimming removed 6 bases from V and 10 bases from J, with 10 bases in between. The CDR3 is 11 residues long.

This clonotype appeared many times. V usage is TRBV5-6 and J usage is TRBJ1-1; D remains ambiguous. CDR3 length equals 13 residues. V lost 4 bases and J 5 bases, leaving 12 bases between the germline ends. Germline CDR1 SGHDT, CDR2 YYEEEE. CDR3 protein: CASSPILRTEAFF. CDR3 bases: TGTGCCAGCAGCCCGATCTTGAGAACTGAAGCTTTCTTT.

At least ten counts were recorded for this clonotype. The V and J genes are TRBV28 and TRBJ2-7, with 11 bases aligning to TRBD2. The CDR3 sequence is 15 residues long. V lost 6 bases, J lost 7 bases, and 11 bases stayed unmatched. Germline values: CDR1 MDHEN, CDR2 SYDVKM. CDR3 bases: TGTGCCAGCAGCTTCCAACTAGCGGGAGTCGGGGAGCAGTACTTC. Protein: CASSFQLAGVGEQYF.

This clonotype was detected ten times or more. This chain connects TRBV27 to TRBJ2-6; possible D gene TRBD1, 6 bases. This CDR3 is built from 18 residues. Germline V gene data show CDR1 as MNHEY and CDR2 as SMNVEV (reference sequence). The V end lost 3 bases, the J end lost 0 bases, and 15 bases lay between the germline ends. For the CDR3, the DNA is TGTGCCAGCAGTTTGGAGATGACAGGTCCCTCTGGGGCCAACGTCCTGACTTTC. Its translation: CASSLEMTGPSGANVLTF.

This clonotype was seen ten or more times. The chain couples TRBV6-1 to TRBJ2-7; TRBD1 or TRBD2 may be the D gene (5 bases each). The germline gives CDR1 MNHNS, CDR2 SASEGT. The germline V and J ends were trimmed by 4 bases and 0 bases, with 10 bases remaining between them. The CDR3 consists of 14 residues. The CDR3 DNA reads as TGTGCCAGCAGTGCGGGACGGATCTCCTACGAGCAGTACTTC. Amino acids: CASSAGRISYEQYF.

This clonotype was seen ten or more times. V gene TRBV7-9 combines with J gene TRBJ2-3; D perhaps matches TRBD1 (5 bases). Trimming took off 5 bases at V and 4 bases at J, with 13 bases between the two ends. Per germline, CDR1 SEHNR and CDR2 FQNEAQ (reference sequence). This CDR3 is built from 14 residues. In DNA, the CDR3 is TGTGCCAGCAGCCAGGGATCGTCGGCAGATACGCAGTATTTT. It encodes CASSQGSSADTQYF.

This clonotype was seen ten or more times. The rearrangement links TRBV20-1 to TRBJ2-1; 10 positions match TRBD1. Germline V gene data show CDR1 as DFQATT and CDR2 as SNEGSKA (reference sequence). The trim removed 6 bases at V and 10 bases at J, leaving 3 bases unmatched. The CDR3 extends over 11 amino acids. CDR3 DNA sequence: TGCAGTGCCGCGACAGGGGGCGAGCAGTTCTTC. This codes for CSAATGGEQFF.

The chain employs TRBV19 and TRBJ2-7; D gene unclear. The CDR3 consists of 13 residues. The germline V gene encodes CDR1 LNHDA and CDR2 SQIVND (reference sequence). V lost 6 bases to trimming and J lost 0 bases, with 9 bases between them. CDR3 amino acids: CASRAATSYEQYF. The CDR3 nucleotides are TGTGCCAGTAGGGCGGCCACCTCCTACGAGCAGTACTTC.

On this clonotype itself: At one boundary the junction diverges from the germline segment, which might be a read error. This sequence joins TRBV5-1 and TRBJ2-1, with D possibly being TRBD1 (6 bases). There are 14 residues in the CDR3. Per the germline V gene, CDR1 is SGHRS and CDR2 is YFSETQ. The CDR3 loop is CASTWDTRNNEKFF. The CDR3 coding sequence is TGCGCCAGCACATGGGACACTAGAAACAATGAGAAGTTCTTC.

This clonotype was counted at least ten times. The chain recombines TRBV9 with TRBJ2-7; 9 positions agree with TRBD1. V lost 4 bases, J lost 1 base, and 3 bases stayed unmatched. The length of the CDR3 is 14 residues. The germline V gene has CDR1 SGDLS and CDR2 YYNGEE. CDR3 nucleotides: TGTGCCAGCAGCTTGACAGGGGGTTCCTACGAGCAGTACTTC. Translated, it gives CASSLTGGSYEQYF.

This clonotype was seen a single time. The chain combines TRBV10-1 with TRBJ2-2; TRBD1 matches at 9 bases. CDR3 size: 13 residues. Germline CDR1 reads WNHNN; CDR2 reads SYGVQD (reference sequence). V was clipped by 6 bases and J by 8 bases; unmatched bases: 4. The CDR3: CASRGQGMGELFF. CDR3 sequence (DNA): TGCGCCAGCAGGGGACAGGGTATGGGGGAGCTGTTTTTT.

This clonotype was observed many times. The rearrangement links TRBV29-1 to TRBJ1-2, with 8 bases aligning to TRBD1. CDR1 is SQVTM and CDR2 is ANQGSEA in the germline V gene. CDR3 size: 14 residues. V lost 2 bases to trimming and J lost 5 bases; unmatched junction nucleotides: 7. CDR3 residues: CSVEFRDRFYGYTF. Here the CDR3 DNA reads TGCAGCGTTGAATTCCGGGACAGGTTTTATGGCTACACCTTC.

This clonotype was seen at least ten times. The V gene is TRBV2, the J gene TRBJ2-1; D may be TRBD2 (6 bases). V lost 6 bases and J 7 bases, leaving 10 bases between the germline ends. Germline CDR1 reads SNHLY; CDR2 reads FYNNEI. This CDR3 region has 12 residues. This CDR3 is CASRGEENEQFF. CDR3 coding DNA: TGTGCCAGCAGGGGGGAGGAAAATGAGCAGTTCTTC.

Many counts were recorded for this clonotype. The V gene is TRBV7-6, the J gene TRBJ1-1, with D unresolved. Looked up from germline, CDR1 is SGHVS and CDR2 is FNYEAQ. V lost 1 base and J lost 0, with 9 bases in between. The CDR3 has 15 residues. The CDR3 region is CASSLGGGLNTEAFF. The CDR3 coding sequence is TGTGCCAGCAGCTTAGGTGGAGGGTTGAACACTGAAGCTTTCTTT.